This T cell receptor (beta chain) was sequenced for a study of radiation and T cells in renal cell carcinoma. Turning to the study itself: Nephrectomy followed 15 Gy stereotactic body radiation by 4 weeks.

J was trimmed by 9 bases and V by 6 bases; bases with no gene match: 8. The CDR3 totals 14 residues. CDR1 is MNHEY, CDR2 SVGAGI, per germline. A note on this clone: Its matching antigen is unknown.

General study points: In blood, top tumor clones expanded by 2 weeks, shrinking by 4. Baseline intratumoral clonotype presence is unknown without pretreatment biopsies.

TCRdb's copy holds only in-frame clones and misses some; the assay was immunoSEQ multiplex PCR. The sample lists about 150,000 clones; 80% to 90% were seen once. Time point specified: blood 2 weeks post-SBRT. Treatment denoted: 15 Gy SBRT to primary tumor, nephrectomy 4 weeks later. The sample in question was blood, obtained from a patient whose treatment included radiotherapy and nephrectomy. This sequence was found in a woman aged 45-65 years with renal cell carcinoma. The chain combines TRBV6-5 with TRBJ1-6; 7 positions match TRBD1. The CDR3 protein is CASRTTGLGSPLHF. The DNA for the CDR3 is TGTGCCAGCAGAACGACAGGGCTAGGTTCACCCCTCCACTTT.